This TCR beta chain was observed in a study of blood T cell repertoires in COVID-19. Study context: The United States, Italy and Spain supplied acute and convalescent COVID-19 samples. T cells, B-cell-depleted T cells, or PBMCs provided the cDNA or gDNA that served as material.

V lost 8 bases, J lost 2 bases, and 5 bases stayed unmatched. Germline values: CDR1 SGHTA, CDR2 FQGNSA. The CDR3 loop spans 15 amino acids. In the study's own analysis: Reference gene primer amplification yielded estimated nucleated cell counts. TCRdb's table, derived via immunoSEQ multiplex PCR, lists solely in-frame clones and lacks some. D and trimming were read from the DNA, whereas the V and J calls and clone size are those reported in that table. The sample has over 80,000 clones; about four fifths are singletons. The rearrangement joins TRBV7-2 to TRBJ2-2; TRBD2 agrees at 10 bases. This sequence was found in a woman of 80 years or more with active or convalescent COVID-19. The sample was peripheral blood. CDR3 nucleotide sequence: TGTGCCAGCGGGGTACTAGCGGGAAACACCGGGGAGCTGTTTTTT. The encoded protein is CASGVLAGNTGELFF.